The TCR beta chain described here comes from a study of blood T cells in healthy people across ages. A sample-barcoded 5' primer and a J-beta primer mix were used in a second PCR of about 6 to 11 cycles. TCRdb used MiXCR to reprocess the 5' RACE reads, holding one entry per CDR3 protein. The sample holds about 730,000 distinct CDR3 sequences; about 40% are singletons and the top ten take roughly 20%. The length of the CDR3 is 13 residues. Trimming removed 6 bases from V and 2 bases from J; junction bases left unmatched: 6. Per the germline V gene, CDR1 is DFQATT and CDR2 is SNEGSKA (reference sequence).

The J gene is TRBJ1-2, the V gene TRBV20-1; the match to TRBD1 covers 7 bases. The TCR was taken from a woman aged 60-75 years in good health. The material sequenced was blood. The CDR3 region has the DNA TGCAGTGCCAGGACAGGAATCAACTATGGCTACACCTTC. As protein: CSARTGINYGYTF.